This T cell receptor (beta chain) derives from a study of spatial heterogeneity in lung cancer. Germline V CDR1 and CDR2: MNHEY, SVGEGT. V was trimmed by 10 bases and J by 0 bases, leaving 10 bases between them. This CDR3 has 13 amino acids. The presence of a unique molecular identifier marked each TCR cDNA molecule. TCRdb reprocessed the 5' RACE reads with MiXCR, giving one entry per CDR3 protein. Among some 37,000 distinct CDR3 sequences listed, around 7.2% were seen once. Time point of the sample: sample taken at primary tumor resection. This clonotype has just a few counts. J is TRBJ1-5 and V is TRBV6-2 or TRBV6-3; D is possibly TRBD1 (5 bases). This TCR derives from a male donor with early-stage non-small cell lung cancer. The sample in question was PBMCs, obtained at surgery. The CDR3 here is CATGGNSNQPQHF. In nucleotides, the CDR3 is TGTGCCACTGGGGGAAATAGCAATCAGCCCCAGCATTTT.